Each of the 19 T cell receptor beta chains below was sequenced from the same sample in a study of blood T cells in healthy people across ages. The authors ran a second PCR of 7 to 11 cycles using a sample-barcoded 5' primer and a J-beta primer mix. A single record per CDR3 protein comes from TCRdb applying MiXCR to the 5' RACE reads. This sample yields 700,000 to 1,000,000 distinct CDR3 sequences, of which about 42% are seen a single time; roughly 19% belongs to the top ten. Sequences were obtained from blood. These receptors all stem from a man in his 60s in good health.

This clonotype has more than one count but fewer than ten. The CDR3 region has the DNA TGCGCCAGCAGCCTAAGGACCACAAACAATGAGCAGTTCTTC. As protein: CASSLRTTNNEQFF. The genes are TRBV5-1 and TRBJ2-1; no clear D gene. Trimming took off 4 bases at V and 5 bases at J, with 13 bases between the two ends. The CDR3 contains 14 residues. CDR1 is SGHRS and CDR2 is YFSETQ in the germline V gene. The entire variable domain, with the rest obtained from reference TRBV5-1 and TRBJ2-1, is as follows: KAGVTQTPRYLIKTRGQQVTLSCSPISGHRSVSWYQQTPGQGLQFLFEYFSETQRNKGNFPGRFSGRQFSNSRSEMNVSTLELGDSALYLCASSLRTTNNEQFFGPGTRLTVL.

This chain uses TRBV25-1 with TRBJ2-5; D is ambiguous. The CDR3 consists of 15 residues. Germline assignment: CDR1 MGHDK and CDR2 SYGVNS. Trimming pared 1 base from V and 5 bases from J, leaving 14 bases between. This CDR3 is CASSESGSLWETQYF. DNA of the CDR3: TGTGCCAGCAGTGAATCCGGGTCCCTGTGGGAGACCCAGTACTTC.

This chain uses TRBV5-8 with TRBJ1-2; 10 nucleotides agree with TRBD1. The V and J ends lost 2 bases and 7 bases, in that order; junction bases with no gene match: 8. This CDR3 contains 15 residues. The germline CDR1 and CDR2 sequences are SGHTS and YDEGEE. The DNA for the CDR3 is TGTGCCAGCAGCTTCCTCGGGACAGGGGCAAGTGGCTACACCTTC. This gives the protein CASSFLGTGASGYTF.

This clonotype was detected a few times. The rearrangement links TRBV14 to TRBJ2-3; 9 positions match TRBD1. Germline CDR1 reads SGHDN; CDR2 reads FVKESK. Unmatched junction bases numbered 4, after V lost 1 base and J lost 2 bases. This CDR3 is built from 16 residues. CDR3: CASSQVTGGLTDTQYF. The DNA of the CDR3 is TGTGCCAGCAGCCAAGTTACAGGGGGCCTCACAGATACGCAGTATTTT.

The CDR3: CASSQFKPVNTEAFF. The CDR3 nucleotides read TGTGCCAGCAGCCAATTTAAGCCAGTGAACACTGAAGCTTTCTTT. This chain joins TRBV14 and TRBJ1-1; the D is unclear. V gave up 2 bases and J gave up 0 bases, with 10 bases separating them. Germline V gene data show CDR1 as SGHDN and CDR2 as FVKESK. This CDR3 comprises 15 residues. The variable domain in full, completed from reference TRBV14 and TRBJ1-1, reads EAGVTQFPSHSVIEKGQTVTLRCDPISGHDNLYWYRRVMGKEIKFLLHFVKESKQDESGMPNNRFLAERTGGTYSTLKVQPAELEDSGVYFCASSQFKPVNTEAFFGQGTRLTVV.

This clonotype was counted only a few times. The J gene is TRBJ1-5, the V gene TRBV5-1; D perhaps matches TRBD1 (5 bases). This CDR3 region has 13 residues. The germline gives CDR1 SGHRS, CDR2 YFSETQ. CDR3 protein: CAARESGNQPQHF. CDR3 DNA sequence: TGCGCTGCCAGGGAATCGGGCAATCAGCCCCAGCATTTT.

The chain employs TRBV4-3 and TRBJ2-7; 8 bases are a match to TRBD1. CDR1 and CDR2 (germline): LGHNA, YSLEER. The J segment lost 12 bases and the V segment lost 4 bases, leaving 2 bases of the junction unmatched. The CDR3 is 10 residues long. The CDR3 region is CASSLGTGYF. The CDR3 bases are TGCGCCAGCAGCCTAGGGACAGGGTACTTC.

The chain carries TRBV5-1 and TRBJ2-3; 8 nucleotides line up with TRBD2. The CDR3 spans 15 residues. V dropped 4 bases and J dropped 2; count of bases not matched to a gene: 6. From germline, CDR1 is SGHRS and CDR2 YFSETQ. The CDR3 nucleotides are TGCGCCAGCAGCGAGATAGCGGGGAACACAGATACGCAGTATTTT. The encoded protein is CASSEIAGNTDTQYF.

The rearrangement links TRBV5-1 to TRBJ2-3; a possible D gene is TRBD1 (6 bases). There are 14 residues in the CDR3. V lost 5 bases, J lost 3 bases, and 13 bases lay in between. Germline loops: CDR1 SGHRS, CDR2 YFSETQ. CDR3: CASSSQGTTDTQYF. DNA for the CDR3: TGCGCCAGCAGTTCCCAGGGGACGACAGATACGCAGTATTTT.

The chain uses TRBV2 and TRBJ2-2, with 9 bases lining up with TRBD1. Losses at the gene ends were 6 bases for V and 4 bases for J; bases not matched to a gene: 3. In germline, CDR1 is SNHLY, CDR2 FYNNEI. The CDR3 contains 14 residues. In nucleotides, the CDR3 is TGTGCCAGCAGGGACAGGGGTTTCACCGGGGAGCTGTTTTTT. Amino acids: CASRDRGFTGELFF.

V gene TRBV6-1 combines with J gene TRBJ2-1, with 7 bases fitting TRBD1. Germline V gives CDR1 MNHNS, CDR2 SASEGT. The J segment lost 7 bases and the V segment lost 6 bases, leaving 6 bases of the junction unmatched. The CDR3 loop spans 13 amino acids. CDR3 region: CASSFDRDNEQFF. CDR3 in DNA: TGTGCCAGCAGCTTCGACAGGGATAATGAGCAGTTCTTC.

This clonotype was detected a few times. The rearrangement links TRBV12-3 or TRBV12-4 to TRBJ2-2; no clear D gene. The ends were cut back, 10 bases at V and 6 bases at J, with 24 bases in the middle. The CDR3 consists of 16 residues. CDR3 in DNA: TGTGCCATCCAGTTTTGGGGATCCGACACCCCCGGGGAGCTGTTTTTT. Its protein product is CAIQFWGSDTPGELFF.

The J gene is TRBJ2-5, the V gene TRBV4-1; 14 positions agree with TRBD2. The germline CDR1 and CDR2 sequences are MGHRA and YSYEKL. V lost 4 bases and J lost 7; bases outside the gene matches: 14. This CDR3 has 18 amino acids. CDR3 residues: CASSPGLAGGSGEGTQYF. In DNA form, the CDR3 reads TGCGCCAGCAGCCCAGGACTAGCGGGGGGCTCTGGTGAAGGGACCCAGTACTTC.

Turning to this clonotype: A junction end diverges from the germline sequence, so it may reflect a read error. The genes are TRBV29-1 and TRBJ1-2; 9 bases map to TRBD1. The CDR3 sequence is 14 residues long. Germline V gene data show CDR1 as SQVTM and CDR2 as ANQGSEA. CDR3 nucleotides: TGCAGCGTCGCGGACAGGGGAACTAACTGTGGCTACACCTTC. Encoded protein: CSVADRGTNCGYTF.

Note on this clonotype: Compared with germline, one end of the junction differs, possibly owing to a read error. The chain combines TRBV5-6 with TRBJ1-2; 7 bases fit TRBD1. The CDR3 extends over 16 amino acids. Germline CDR1 reads SGHDT; CDR2 reads YYEEEE. In DNA form, the CDR3 reads TGTGCCAGCAACTTGCAGGTGGGACAGTTTAACTATGGCTACACCTTC. It specifies CASNLQVGQFNYGYTF.

V and J are TRBV20-1 and TRBJ2-1, with a weak D call TRBD1 (6 bases). The germline V and J ends were trimmed by 0 bases and 8 bases, with 17 bases remaining between them. Looked up from germline, CDR1 is DFQATT and CDR2 is SNEGSKA (reference sequence). The length of the CDR3 is 15 residues. CDR3 bases: TGCAGTGCTAGAGATCAGGGGACCGCTAAGGATGAGCAGTTCTTC. Translated, it gives CSARDQGTAKDEQFF.

The rearrangement links TRBV5-1 to TRBJ2-7; the match to TRBD1 covers 8 bases. Losses at the gene ends were 7 bases for V and 0 bases for J; bases not matched to a gene: 6. The CDR3 runs to 14 residues. Germline V gives CDR1 SGHRS, CDR2 YFSETQ. CDR3 nucleotides: TGCGCCAGCGGTCCCGGGACAGGCTCCTACGAGCAGTACTTC. It codes for CASGPGTGSYEQYF.

As concerns this clonotype: A much larger clone is a single base away; this may be a read error. CDR3 sequence reads: CSVVPPADPAKNIQYF. The CDR3 DNA reads TGCAGCGTTGTTCCCCCGGCAGATCCAGCCAAAAACATTCAGTACTTC. The J gene is TRBJ2-4, the V gene TRBV29-1; D is ambiguous. The germline V and J ends were trimmed by 4 bases and 0 bases, with 16 bases remaining between them. Germline loops: CDR1 SQVTM, CDR2 ANQGSEA. This CDR3 has 16 residues.

This chain connects TRBV15 to TRBJ2-5; D remains ambiguous. CDR1 is LNHNV and CDR2 is YYDKDF in the germline V gene (reference sequence). This CDR3 contains 15 residues. V dropped 3 bases and J dropped 4 bases, with 15 bases sitting between them. This CDR3 is CATSRSLGDVETQYF. The CDR3 coding sequence is TGTGCCACCAGCAGGTCACTTGGGGATGTAGAGACCCAGTACTTC.